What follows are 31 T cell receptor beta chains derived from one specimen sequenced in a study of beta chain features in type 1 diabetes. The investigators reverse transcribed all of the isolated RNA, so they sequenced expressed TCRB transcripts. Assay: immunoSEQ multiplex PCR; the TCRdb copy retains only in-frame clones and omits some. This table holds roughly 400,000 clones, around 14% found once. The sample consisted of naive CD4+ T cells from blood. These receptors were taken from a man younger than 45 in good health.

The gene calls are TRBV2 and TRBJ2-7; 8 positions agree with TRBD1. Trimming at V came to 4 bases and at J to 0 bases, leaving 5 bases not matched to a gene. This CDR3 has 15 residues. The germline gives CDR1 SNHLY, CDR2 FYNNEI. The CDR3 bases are TGTGCCAGCAGTGCACAGGGGGTTACCTCCTACGAGCAGTACGTC. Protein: CASSAQGVTSYEQYV.

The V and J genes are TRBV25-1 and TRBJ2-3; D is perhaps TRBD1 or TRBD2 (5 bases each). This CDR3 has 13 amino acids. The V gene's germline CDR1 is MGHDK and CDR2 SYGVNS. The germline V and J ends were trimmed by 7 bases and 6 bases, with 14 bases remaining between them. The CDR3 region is CASKEGYADTQYF. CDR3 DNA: TGTGCCAGCAAAGAGGGGTACGCGGATACGCAGTATTTT.

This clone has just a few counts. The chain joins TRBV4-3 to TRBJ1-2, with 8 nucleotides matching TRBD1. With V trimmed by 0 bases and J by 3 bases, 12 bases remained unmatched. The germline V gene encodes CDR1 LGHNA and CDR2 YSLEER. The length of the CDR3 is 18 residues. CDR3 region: CASSQEWDRTGSYYGYTF. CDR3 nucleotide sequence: TGCGCCAGCAGCCAAGAGTGGGACAGGACAGGGTCGTACTATGGCTACACCTTC.

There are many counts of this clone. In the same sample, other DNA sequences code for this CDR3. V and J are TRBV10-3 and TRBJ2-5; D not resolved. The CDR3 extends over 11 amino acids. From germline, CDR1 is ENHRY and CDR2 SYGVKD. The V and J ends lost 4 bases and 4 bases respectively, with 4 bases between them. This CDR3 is CAISGGETQYF. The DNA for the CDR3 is TGTGCCATCAGTGGGGGAGAGACCCAGTACTTC.

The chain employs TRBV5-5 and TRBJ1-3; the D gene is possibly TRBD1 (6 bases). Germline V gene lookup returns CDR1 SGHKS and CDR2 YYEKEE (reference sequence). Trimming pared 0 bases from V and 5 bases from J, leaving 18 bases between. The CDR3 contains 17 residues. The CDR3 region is CASSLAHYRDKRNTIYF. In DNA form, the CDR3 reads TGTGCCAGCAGCTTGGCCCACTACCGGGACAAGAGAAACACCATATATTTT.

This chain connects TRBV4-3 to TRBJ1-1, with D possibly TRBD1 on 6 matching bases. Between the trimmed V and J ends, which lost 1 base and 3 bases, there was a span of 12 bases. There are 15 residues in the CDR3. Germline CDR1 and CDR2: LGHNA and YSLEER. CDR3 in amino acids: CASSQVLRGDTEAFF. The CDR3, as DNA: TGCGCCAGCAGCCAAGTCCTAAGGGGGGACACTGAAGCTTTCTTT.

The CDR3 region is CASRERHNQPQHF. In DNA, the CDR3 is TGTGCCAGTAGGGAACGGCACAATCAGCCCCAGCATTTT. The V call is TRBV19, the J call TRBJ1-5; D is unclear. CDR1 and CDR2 (germline): LNHDA, SQIVND (reference sequence). The CDR3 has 13 amino acids. V was clipped by 6 bases and J by 3 bases, with 9 bases between them.

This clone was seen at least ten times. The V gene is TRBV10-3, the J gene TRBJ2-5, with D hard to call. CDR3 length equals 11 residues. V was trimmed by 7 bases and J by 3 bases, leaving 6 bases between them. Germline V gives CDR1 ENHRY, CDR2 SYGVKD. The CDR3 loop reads CAIKIEETQYF. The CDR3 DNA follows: TGTGCCATCAAGATCGAAGAGACCCAGTACTTC.

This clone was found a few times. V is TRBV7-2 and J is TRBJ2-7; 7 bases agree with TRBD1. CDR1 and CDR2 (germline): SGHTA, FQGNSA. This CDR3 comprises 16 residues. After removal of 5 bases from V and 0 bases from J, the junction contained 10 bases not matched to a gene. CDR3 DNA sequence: TGTGCCAGCAGCCCGCCGGGGACAGCTATCTCCTACGAGCAGTACTTC. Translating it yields CASSPPGTAISYEQYF. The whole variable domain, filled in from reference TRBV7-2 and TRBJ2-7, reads GAGVSQSPSNKVTEKGKDVELRCDPISGHTALYWYRQSLGQGLEFLIYFQGNSAPDKSGLPSDRFSAERTGGSVSTLTIQRTQQEDSAVYLCASSPPGTAISYEQYFGPGTRLTVT.

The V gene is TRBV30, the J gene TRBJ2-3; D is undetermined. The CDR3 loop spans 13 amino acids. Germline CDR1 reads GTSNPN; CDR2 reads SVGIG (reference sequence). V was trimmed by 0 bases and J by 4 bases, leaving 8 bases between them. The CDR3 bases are TGTGCCTGGAGTGTAAAGCTAGCAGATACGCAGTATTTT. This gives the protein CAWSVKLADTQYF.

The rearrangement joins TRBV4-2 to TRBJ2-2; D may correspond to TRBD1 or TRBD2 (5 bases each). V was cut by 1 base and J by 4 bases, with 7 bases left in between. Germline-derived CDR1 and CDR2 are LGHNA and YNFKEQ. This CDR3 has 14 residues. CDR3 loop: CASSQVGTTGELFF. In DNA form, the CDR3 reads TGTGCCAGCAGCCAAGTGGGGACCACCGGGGAGCTGTTTTTT.

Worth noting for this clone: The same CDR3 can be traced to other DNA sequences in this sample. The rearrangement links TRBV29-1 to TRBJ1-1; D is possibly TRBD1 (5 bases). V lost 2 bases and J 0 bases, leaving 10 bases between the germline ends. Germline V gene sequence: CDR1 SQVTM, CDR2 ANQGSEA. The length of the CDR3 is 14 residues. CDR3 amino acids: CSVERRGMNTEAFF. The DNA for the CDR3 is TGCAGCGTTGAACGCCGGGGGATGAACACTGAAGCTTTCTTT. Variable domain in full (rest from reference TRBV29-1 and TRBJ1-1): SAVISQKPSRDICQRGTSLTIQCQVDSQVTMMFWYRQQPGQSLTLIATANQGSEATYESGFVIDKFPISRPNLTFSTLTVSNMSPEDSSIYLCSVERRGMNTEAFFGQGTRLTVV.

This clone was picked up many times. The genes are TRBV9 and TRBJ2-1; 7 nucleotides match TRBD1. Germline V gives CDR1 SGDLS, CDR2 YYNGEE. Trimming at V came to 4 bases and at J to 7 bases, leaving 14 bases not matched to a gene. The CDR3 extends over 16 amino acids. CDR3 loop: CASSSSTGPRWNEQFF. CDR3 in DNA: TGTGCCAGCAGCTCCTCGACAGGGCCTCGTTGGAATGAGCAGTTCTTC.

CDR3 DNA sequence: TGTGCCAGCAGTGAAAATGGATTGTACCAAGAGACCCAGTACTTC. Translation gives CASSENGLYQETQYF. V is TRBV6-1 and J is TRBJ2-5; no clear D gene. Germline V gives CDR1 MNHNS, CDR2 SASEGT. The V end lost 2 bases, the J end lost 0 bases, and 10 bases lay between the germline ends. This CDR3 spans 15 amino acids.

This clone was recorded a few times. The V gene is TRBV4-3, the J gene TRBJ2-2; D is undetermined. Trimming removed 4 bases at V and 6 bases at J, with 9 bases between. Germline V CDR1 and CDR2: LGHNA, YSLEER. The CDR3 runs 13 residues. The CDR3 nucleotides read TGCGCCAGCAGCCCGACTCGGGCCGGGGAGCTGTTTTTT. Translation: CASSPTRAGELFF.

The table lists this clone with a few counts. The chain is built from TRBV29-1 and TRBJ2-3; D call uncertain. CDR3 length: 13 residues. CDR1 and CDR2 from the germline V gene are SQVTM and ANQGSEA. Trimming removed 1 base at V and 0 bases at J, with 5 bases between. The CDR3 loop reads CSVEVTSTDTQYF. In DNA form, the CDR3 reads TGCAGCGTTGAAGTAACTAGCACAGATACGCAGTATTTT.

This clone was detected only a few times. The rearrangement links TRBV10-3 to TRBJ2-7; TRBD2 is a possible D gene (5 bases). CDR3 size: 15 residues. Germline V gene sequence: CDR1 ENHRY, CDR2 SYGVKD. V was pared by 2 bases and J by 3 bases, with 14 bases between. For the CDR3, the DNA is TGTGCCATCAGTGAGGGCTCGGGATCCAACTACGAGCAGTACGTC. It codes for CAISEGSGSNYEQYV.

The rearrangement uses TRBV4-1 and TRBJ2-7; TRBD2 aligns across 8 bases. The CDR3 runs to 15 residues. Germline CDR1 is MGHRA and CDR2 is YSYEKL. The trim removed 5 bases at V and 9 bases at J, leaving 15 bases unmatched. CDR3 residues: CASSSYQLTSAGQYF. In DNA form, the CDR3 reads TGCGCCAGCAGCTCCTACCAATTGACTAGCGCAGGGCAGTACTTC.

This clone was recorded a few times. As DNA, the CDR3 is TGCAGCGTGCTGACAGTTATCAATCAGCCCCAGCATTTT. Protein: CSVLTVINQPQHF. This chain uses TRBV29-1 with TRBJ1-5, with a possible D match to TRBD1 (5 bases). The CDR3 runs to 13 residues. Germline V gives CDR1 SQVTM, CDR2 ANQGSEA. The ends were cut back, 6 bases at V and 3 bases at J, with 12 bases in the middle.

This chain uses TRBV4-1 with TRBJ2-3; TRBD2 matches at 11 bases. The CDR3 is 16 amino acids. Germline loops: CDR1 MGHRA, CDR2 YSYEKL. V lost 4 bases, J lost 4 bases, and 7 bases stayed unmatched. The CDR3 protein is CASSLRLAGTADTQYF. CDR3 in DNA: TGCGCCAGCAGCCTACGACTAGCGGGGACGGCAGATACGCAGTATTTT.

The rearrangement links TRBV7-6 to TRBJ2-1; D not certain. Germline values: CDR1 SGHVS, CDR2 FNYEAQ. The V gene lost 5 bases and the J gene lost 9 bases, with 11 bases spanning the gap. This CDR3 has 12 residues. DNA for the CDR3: TGTGCCAGCAGCGCATCCCGGTTTGAGCAGTTCTTC. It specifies CASSASRFEQFF.

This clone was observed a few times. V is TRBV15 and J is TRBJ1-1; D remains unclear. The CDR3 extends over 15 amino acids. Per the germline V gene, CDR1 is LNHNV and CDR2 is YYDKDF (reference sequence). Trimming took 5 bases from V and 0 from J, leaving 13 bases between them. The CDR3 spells CATSPMRRLNTEAFF. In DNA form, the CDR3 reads TGTGCCACCAGCCCTATGCGACGGTTGAACACTGAAGCTTTCTTT.

CDR3 nucleotides: TGTGCCAGCAGCTTGAATGTACTACGGGAGACCCAGTACTTC. This encodes CASSLNVLRETQYF. The chain joins TRBV5-6 to TRBJ2-5; unclear D gene. CDR3 length: 14 amino acids. Germline V gives CDR1 SGHDT, CDR2 YYEEEE. V shed 1 base and J shed 5 bases, with 12 bases lying between them.

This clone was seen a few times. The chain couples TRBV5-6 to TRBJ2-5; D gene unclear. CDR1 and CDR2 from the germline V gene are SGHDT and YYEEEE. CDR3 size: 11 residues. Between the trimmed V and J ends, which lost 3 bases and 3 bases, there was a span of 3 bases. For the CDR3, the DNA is TGTGCCAGCAGCTACGAAGAGACCCAGTACTTC. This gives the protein CASSYEETQYF.

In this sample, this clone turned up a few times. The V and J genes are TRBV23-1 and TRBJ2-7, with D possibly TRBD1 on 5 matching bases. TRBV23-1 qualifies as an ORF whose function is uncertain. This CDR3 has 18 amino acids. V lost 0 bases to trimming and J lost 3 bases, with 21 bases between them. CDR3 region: CASSQSIGGLTGFYEQYF. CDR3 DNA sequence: TGCGCCAGCAGTCAATCTATCGGCGGATTAACAGGTTTCTACGAGCAGTACTTC.

The CDR3, as DNA: TGTGCCAGCAGCTTAGTCGGAGCGATTTCCAAAGGCTACACCTTC. Translating gives CASSLVGAISKGYTF. The genes are TRBV7-2 and TRBJ1-2, with D unresolved. CDR1 and CDR2 from the germline V gene are SGHTA and FQGNSA. Trimming left V 1 base short and J 8 bases short, with 17 bases between. The length of the CDR3 is 15 residues.

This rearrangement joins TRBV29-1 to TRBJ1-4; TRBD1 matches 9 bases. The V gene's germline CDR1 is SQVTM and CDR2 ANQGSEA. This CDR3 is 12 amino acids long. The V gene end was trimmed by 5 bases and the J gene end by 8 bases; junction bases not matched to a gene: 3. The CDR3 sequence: CSVRTGVEKLFF. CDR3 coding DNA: TGCAGCGTTAGGACAGGGGTGGAAAAACTGTTTTTT.

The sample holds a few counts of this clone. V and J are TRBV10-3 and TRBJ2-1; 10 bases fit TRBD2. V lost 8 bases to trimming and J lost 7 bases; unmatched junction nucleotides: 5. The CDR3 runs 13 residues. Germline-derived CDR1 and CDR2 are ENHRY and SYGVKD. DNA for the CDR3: TGTGCCATCCGAAGCGGGGGGGAGAATGAGCAGTTCTTC. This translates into CAIRSGGENEQFF.

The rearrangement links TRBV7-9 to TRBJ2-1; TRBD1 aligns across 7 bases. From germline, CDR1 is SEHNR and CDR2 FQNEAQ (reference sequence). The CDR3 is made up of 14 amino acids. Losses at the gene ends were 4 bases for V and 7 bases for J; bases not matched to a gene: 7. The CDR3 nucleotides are TGTGCCAGCAGCTCCCACAGGGGATTGAATGAGCAGTTCTTC. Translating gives CASSSHRGLNEQFF.

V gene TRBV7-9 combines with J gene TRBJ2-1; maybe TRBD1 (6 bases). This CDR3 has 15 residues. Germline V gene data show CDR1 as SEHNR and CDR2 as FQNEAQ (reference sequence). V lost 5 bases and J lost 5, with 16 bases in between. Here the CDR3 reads CASSLRQVDHNEQFF. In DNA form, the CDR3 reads TGTGCCAGCAGCCTGAGACAGGTTGACCACAATGAGCAGTTCTTC.

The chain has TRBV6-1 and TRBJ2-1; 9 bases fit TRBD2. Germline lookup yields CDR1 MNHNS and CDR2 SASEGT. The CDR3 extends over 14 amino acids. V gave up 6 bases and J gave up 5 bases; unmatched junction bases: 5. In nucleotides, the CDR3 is TGTGCCAGCAGCTTAGCGGGGGCTCACAATGAGCAGTTCTTC. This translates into CASSLAGAHNEQFF.